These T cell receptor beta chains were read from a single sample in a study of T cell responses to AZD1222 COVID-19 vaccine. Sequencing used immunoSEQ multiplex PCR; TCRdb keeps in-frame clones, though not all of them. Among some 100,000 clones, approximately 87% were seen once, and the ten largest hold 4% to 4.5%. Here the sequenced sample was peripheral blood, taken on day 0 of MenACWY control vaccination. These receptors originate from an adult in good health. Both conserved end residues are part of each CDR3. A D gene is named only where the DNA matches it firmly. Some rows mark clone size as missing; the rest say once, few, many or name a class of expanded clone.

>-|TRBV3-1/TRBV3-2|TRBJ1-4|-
TGTGCCAGCAGCCAAGATATGGGGAAGCGGGGTGAAAAACTGTTTTTT
CASSQDMGKRGEKLFF
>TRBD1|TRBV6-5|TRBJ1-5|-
TGTGCCAGCAGTCGGGACAGGGTAAGCAATCAGCCCCAGCATTTT
CASSRDRVSNQPQHF
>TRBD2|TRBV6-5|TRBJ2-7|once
TGTGCCAGCAAGACCGGACTAGCGGGAGACGAGCAGTACTTC
CASKTGLAGDEQYF
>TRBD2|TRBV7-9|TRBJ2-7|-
TGTGCCAGCAGCCCCGGACTAGAAACCGAGCAGTACTTC
CASSPGLETEQYF
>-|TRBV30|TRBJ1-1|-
TGTGCCTGGAGTGCCGAGACAGATGAAGCTTTCTTT
CAWSAETDEAFF
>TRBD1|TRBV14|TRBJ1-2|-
TGTGCCAGCAGCCAAGACCGACAGGGGGCTGGCTACACCTTC
CASSQDRQGAGYTF
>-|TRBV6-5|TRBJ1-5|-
TGTGCCAGCAGAACACAGATGAGCAATCAGCCCCAGCATTTT
CASRTQMSNQPQHF
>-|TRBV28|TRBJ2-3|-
TGTGCCAGCGGGTTTGGGCATACGCAGTATTTT
CASGFGHTQYF
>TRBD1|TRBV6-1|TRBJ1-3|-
TGTGCCAGCAGTGCAGACAGGGGGCAGACTGGAAACACCATATATTTT
CASSADRGQTGNTIYF
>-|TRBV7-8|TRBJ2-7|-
TGTGCCAGCACCATAGCGGTACCCTACGAGCAGTACTTC
CASTIAVPYEQYF
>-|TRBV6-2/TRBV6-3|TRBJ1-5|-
TGTGCCAGCAGTTACTTATTGGGGCGACAGGAGTATAGCAATCAGCCCCAGCATTTT
CASSYLLGRQEYSNQPQHF
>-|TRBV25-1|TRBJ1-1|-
TGTGCCAGCAGTGAATTCTACCCGGTAAACACTGAAGCTTTCTTT
CASSEFYPVNTEAFF
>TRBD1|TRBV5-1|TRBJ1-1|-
TGCGCCAGCAGCTTAGAACAGGGGGGGACTGAAGCTTTCTTT
CASSLEQGGTEAFF
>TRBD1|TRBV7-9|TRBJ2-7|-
TGTGCCAGCAGCCCATCGACAGGGTGGGAGCAGTACTTC
CASSPSTGWEQYF
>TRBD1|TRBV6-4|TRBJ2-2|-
TGTGCCAGCAGCCCCGGGACAGGGGGATCGTCCGGGGAGCTGTTTTTT
CASSPGTGGSSGELFF
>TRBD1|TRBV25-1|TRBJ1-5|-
TGTGCCAGCAGTGAATGGACAGGCTGGGGAGGAGGGGATCAGCCCCAGCATTTT
CASSEWTGWGGGDQPQHF
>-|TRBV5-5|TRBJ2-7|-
TGTGCCAGCAGCTTCGCCATCACCAGCAACTACGAGCAGTACTTC
CASSFAITSNYEQYF
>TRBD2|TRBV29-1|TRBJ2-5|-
TGCAGCGTTTCGCCTCCGGGACTAGCGGTAGAGACCCAGTACTTC
CSVSPPGLAVETQYF
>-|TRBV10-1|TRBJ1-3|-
TGCGCCAGCAGTCCTAACCGGGTTCGAGACTCTGGAAACACCATATATTTT
CASSPNRVRDSGNTIYF
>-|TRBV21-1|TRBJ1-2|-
TGTGCCAGCAGCAAAGGTAAAGTAGGTCCAAATTCTTATGGCTACACCTTC
CASSKGKVGPNSYGYTF
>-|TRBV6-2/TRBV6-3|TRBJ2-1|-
TGTGCCAGCAGTAGACTGGGGGCGGCGGTCTACAATGAGCAGTTCTTC
CASSRLGAAVYNEQFF
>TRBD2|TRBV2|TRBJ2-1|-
TGTGCCAGCAGGTTGGGACTAGCGGGAGTCTACAATGAGCAGTTCTTC
CASRLGLAGVYNEQFF
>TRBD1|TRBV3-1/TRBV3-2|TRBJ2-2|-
TGTGCCAGCAGCCAAGCAGGGACAGGGAACACCGGGGAGCTGTTTTTT
CASSQAGTGNTGELFF
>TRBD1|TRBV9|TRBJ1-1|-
TGTGCCAGCAGCGCCAACAGGGGGACCACTGAAGCTTTCTTT
CASSANRGTTEAFF
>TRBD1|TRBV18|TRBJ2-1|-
TGTGCCAGCCCGGCCATGGGACAGGGTGTGGGGGAGCAGTTCTTC
CASPAMGQGVGEQFF
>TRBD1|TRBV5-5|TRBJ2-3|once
TGTGCCAGCAGCCTCCGAGGGACAGCTTACACAGATACGCAGTATTTT
CASSLRGTAYTDTQYF
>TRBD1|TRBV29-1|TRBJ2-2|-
TGCAGCGCCCTGAGGGGGACAGCGAACACCGGGGAGCTGTTTTTT
CSALRGTANTGELFF
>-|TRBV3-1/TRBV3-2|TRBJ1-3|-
TGTGCCAGCAGCCAAGGGCAGAATCTACAGGGTTCCTCTGGAAACACCATATATTTT
CASSQGQNLQGSSGNTIYF
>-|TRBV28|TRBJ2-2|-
TGTGCCACCGAAGGGTTACGCGGGGAGCTGTTTTTT
CATEGLRGELFF
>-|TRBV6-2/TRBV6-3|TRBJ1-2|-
TGTGCCAGCAGTAATATGGAGTATGGCTACACCTTC
CASSNMEYGYTF
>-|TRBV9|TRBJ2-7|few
TGTGCCAGCAGCTTTCGATCCTACGAGCAGTACTTC
CASSFRSYEQYF
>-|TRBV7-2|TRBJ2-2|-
TGTGCCAGCAGCTTCAATGCCGGACTAACCGGGGAGCTGTTTTTT
CASSFNAGLTGELFF
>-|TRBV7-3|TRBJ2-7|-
TGTGCCAGCAGCTTACTGGGGCAGGGTTCCGACGAGCAGTACTTC
CASSLLGQGSDEQYF
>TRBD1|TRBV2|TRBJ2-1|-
TGTGCCAGCAGTGAACTCGGCAGGGGGCAATGGAATGAGCAGTTCTTC
CASSELGRGQWNEQFF
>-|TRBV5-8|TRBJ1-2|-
TGTGCCAGCAGGGTAGAAAGCTATGGCTACACCTTC
CASRVESYGYTF
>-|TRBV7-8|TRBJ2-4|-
TGTGCCAGCAGCCCGCGGACACGCATTGCCAAAAACATTCAGTACTTC
CASSPRTRIAKNIQYF
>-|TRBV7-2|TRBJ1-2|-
TGTGCCAGCAGCTTAGACAGCCTTAACTATGGCTACACCTTC
CASSLDSLNYGYTF
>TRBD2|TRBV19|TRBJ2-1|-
TGTGCCAGTAGTGCGGGACTAGCAGGTGAGCAGTTCTTC
CASSAGLAGEQFF
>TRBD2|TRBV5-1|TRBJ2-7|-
TGCGCCAGCAGCGTGTTAGCGGGAAACCTCTACGAGCAGTACTTC
CASSVLAGNLYEQYF
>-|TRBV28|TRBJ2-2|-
TGTGCCAGCAGCTTAGGCCAGGCCGGCGGGGAGCTGTTTTTT
CASSLGQAGGELFF
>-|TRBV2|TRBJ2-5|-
TGTGCCAGCAGTGAAAAAGGAGGCCGGGAGACCCAGTACTTC
CASSEKGGRETQYF
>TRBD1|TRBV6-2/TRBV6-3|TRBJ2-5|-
TGTGCCAGCAGTTACGCGACAGGGTCCAGGGAGACCCAGTACTTC
CASSYATGSRETQYF
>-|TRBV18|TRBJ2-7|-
TGTGCCAGCTCACCGGGAGACGGCTACGAGCAGTACTTC
CASSPGDGYEQYF
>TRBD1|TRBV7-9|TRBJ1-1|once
TGTGCCAGCAGCTTAGCCGGGACAGGGACGACTGAAGCTTTCTTT
CASSLAGTGTTEAFF
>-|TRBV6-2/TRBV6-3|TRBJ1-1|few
TGTGCCAGCAGTTACTTGGGGACGGACGAAGCTTTCTTT
CASSYLGTDEAFF
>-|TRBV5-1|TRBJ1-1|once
TGCGCCAGCAGCTTCGATATTGCCCGACCGGGACTTGCCCCGAACACTGAAGCTTTCTTT
CASSFDIARPGLAPNTEAFF
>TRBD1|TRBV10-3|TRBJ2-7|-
TGTGCCATCAAAATAGGGACAGACGCCTACGAGCAGTACTTC
CAIKIGTDAYEQYF